This T cell receptor beta chain was recovered during a study of blood T cells in healthy people across ages. Then a second PCR, running roughly 7 to 11 cycles, was carried out with a sample-barcoded 5' primer and a J-beta primer mix. TCRdb called the 5' RACE reads again in MiXCR, with one record for every CDR3 protein. The sample includes about 720,000 distinct CDR3 sequences, 22% of them seen just once. They isolated at least 7 million PBMCs from each sample. Trimming removed 5 bases from V and 4 bases from J; junction bases left unmatched: 4. This CDR3 is 15 amino acids long. In germline, CDR1 is LNHNV, CDR2 YYDKDF (reference sequence).

This chain connects TRBV15 to TRBJ1-4; 10 bases are a match to TRBD1. Material for sequencing was blood. This sequence originates from a man aged 65 to 85 in good health. The DNA for the CDR3 is TGTGCCACCAGCGGAGGACAGGGGGGTAATGAAAAACTGTTTTTT. Translation gives CATSGGQGGNEKLFF.